The clone carrying this T cell receptor beta chain has a handful of counts. No antigen is known for it. The sample comes from a study of regulatory T cells in long-lasting Graves disease. Study details: More than 5 years of antithyroid drugs with positive TSH receptor antibodies defined persistent Graves' disease.

General observations from the study: The study found persistent patients shared more public clonotypes (over 2,500) than new patients (about 990). Peripheral blood was the sole material, not thyroid tissue.

Through Arm-PCR of CDR3 regions and iRepertoire HTBI primers, TCR beta libraries were built. TCRdb independently ran MiXCR on the multiplex PCR reads; one entry per CDR3 protein. The data contain approximately 400,000 distinct CDR3 sequences, approximately 23% of them seen just once; the ten biggest clones take up 25% to 30%. The CDR3 sequence is 17 residues long. V was pared by 0 bases and J by 6 bases, with 17 bases between. CDR1 and CDR2 (germline): MNHEY, SVGEGT. Time point of the sample: persistent/refractory GD, antithyroid drugs over 5 years with positive TRAb. PBMC RNA was the source of the TCR library.

The TCR originated in a woman aged 40 to 49 with Graves disease. This chain connects TRBV6-2 or TRBV6-3 to TRBJ2-2; possibly TRBD2 for D (6 bases). Sequences were derived from peripheral blood mononuclear cells (PBMCs), sampled when the disease was refractory, from a patient treated with antithyroid drugs. The CDR3 loop is CASSYSERWRDPGELFF. Here the CDR3 DNA reads TGTGCCAGCAGTTACTCGGAGCGGTGGCGGGACCCCGGGGAGCTGTTTTTT.